The 20 T cell receptor beta chains given below trace back to one sample, sequenced in a study of T cells after yellow fever vaccination. TCRdb reprocessed the 5' RACE reads via MiXCR and lists one record per CDR3 protein. This table holds some 250,000 distinct CDR3 sequences, roughly 3.7% found once. Sequenced here: PBMCs, sampled 15 days after the yellow fever booster vaccination. The source of these receptors is a man between 18 and 29 years old who received the YFV17D yellow fever vaccine.

This clonotype has ten or more counts. The chain links TRBV7-8 to TRBJ2-3; no definite D call. V was cut by 5 bases and J by 5 bases, with 14 bases left in between. Germline V gene lookup returns CDR1 SGHVS and CDR2 FQNEAQ. The CDR3 is made up of 14 amino acids. Written as DNA, the CDR3 is TGTGCCAGCAGCCCCCGCCTCGCCAAAGATACGCAGTATTTT. Its protein is CASSPRLAKDTQYF.

This clonotype was counted ten times or more. The chain is built from TRBV7-9 and TRBJ2-5; D may match TRBD1 or TRBD2 (5 bases each). The CDR3 length is 15 residues. Between the trimmed V and J ends, which lost 6 bases and 2 bases, there was a span of 16 bases. Germline V gene data show CDR1 as SEHNR and CDR2 as FQNEAQ (reference sequence). This CDR3 reads CASSSTGTPQETQYF. The CDR3 bases are TGTGCCAGCAGTTCAACCGGGACGCCTCAAGAGACCCAGTACTTC.

This clonotype was picked up many times. The chain combines TRBV5-1 with TRBJ1-4; D unclear. In germline, CDR1 is SGHRS, CDR2 YFSETQ. The V end lost 2 bases, the J end lost 0 bases, and 14 bases lay between the germline ends. The CDR3 covers 17 residues. DNA for the CDR3: TGCGCCAGCAGCTTTTTGGGAGGGAGTCCAACTAATGAAAAACTGTTTTTT. As protein: CASSFLGGSPTNEKLFF.

Of note for this clonotype: One end of the junction fails to match germline, which may point to a read error. The chain carries TRBV7-7 and TRBJ2-1, with D perhaps matching TRBD1 (5 bases). There are 13 residues in the CDR3. CDR1 is SSHAT and CDR2 is FNYEAQ in the germline V gene (reference sequence). The CDR3: CASSFSGSNEQFF. The CDR3 coding sequence is TGTGCTAGCAGCTTTTCAGGGTCCAATGAGCAGTTCTTC.

This clonotype was observed many times. CDR3 sequence: CSAAWGGGQSTDTQYF. Written as DNA, the CDR3 is TGCAGTGCCGCCTGGGGGGGGGGCCAGAGCACAGATACGCAGTATTTT. The rearrangement joins TRBV20-1 to TRBJ2-3, with D perhaps TRBD2 (7 bases). The CDR3 totals 16 residues. CDR1 is DFQATT, CDR2 SNEGSKA, per germline (reference sequence). Deletions cut 6 bases from V and 0 bases from J, with 19 bases between.

This clonotype was detected only a few times. The chain combines TRBV5-1 with TRBJ1-1; weak D call: TRBD1 (5 bases). The CDR3 loop spans 14 amino acids. Looked up from germline, CDR1 is SGHRS and CDR2 is YFSETQ. V lost 5 bases to trimming and J lost 2 bases, with 13 bases between them. Written as DNA, the CDR3 is TGCGCCAGCAGTTTTTGGGACGTCAACACTGAAGCTTTCTTT. Its protein is CASSFWDVNTEAFF. Variable domain in full (rest from reference TRBV5-1 and TRBJ1-1): KAGVTQTPRYLIKTRGQQVTLSCSPISGHRSVSWYQQTPGQGLQFLFEYFSETQRNKGNFPGRFSGRQFSNSRSEMNVSTLELGDSALYLCASSFWDVNTEAFFGQGTRLTVV.

Many counts were recorded for this clonotype. Written as DNA, the CDR3 is TGTGCCACCAGCAGGAGGGGAGGCCCGGGCTACGAGCAGTACTTC. It translates to CATSRRGGPGYEQYF. This chain uses TRBV15 with TRBJ2-7; perhaps TRBD2 as D (6 bases). The CDR3 covers 15 residues. Germline loops: CDR1 LNHNV, CDR2 YYDKDF (reference sequence). Trimming cost V 3 bases and J 3 bases, with 15 bases left between them.

Many counts were recorded for this clonotype. The chain carries TRBV7-9 and TRBJ2-7; no clear D gene. CDR1 and CDR2 from the germline V gene are SEHNR and FQNEAQ (reference sequence). V dropped 5 bases and J dropped 2 bases, with 13 bases sitting between them. CDR3 size: 14 residues. CDR3 bases: TGTGCCAGCAGCCATACTGAAAGCGCCTACGAGCAGTACTTC. Encoded protein: CASSHTESAYEQYF.

In the case of this clonotype: One base away lies a much larger clone, so this may be a sequencing read error. The V and J genes are TRBV14 and TRBJ2-7; 8 bases fit TRBD2. This CDR3 is built from 15 residues. J lost 6 bases, V lost 2 bases, and 9 bases had no gene match. Looked up from germline, CDR1 is SGHDN and CDR2 is FVKESK. Here the CDR3 DNA reads TGTGCCAGCAGCCAACCGGGGGGGCCTCTCTCCGAGCAGTACTTC. As protein: CASSQPGGPLSEQYF. Variable domain in full (rest from reference TRBV14 and TRBJ2-7): EAGVTQFPSHSVIEKGQTVTLRCDPISGHDNLYWYRRVMGKEIKFLLHFVKESKQDESGMPNNRFLAERTGGTYSTLKVQPAELEDSGVYFCASSQPGGPLSEQYFGPGTRLTVT.

In this sample, this clonotype turned up many times. V is TRBV5-1 and J is TRBJ2-1, with 11 bases lining up with TRBD2. The CDR3 contains 13 residues. J gave up 10 bases and V 3 bases, and 3 bases lay outside the gene matches. CDR1 is SGHRS and CDR2 is YFSETQ in the germline V gene. CDR3: CASSYPSGGEQFF. Written as DNA, the CDR3 is TGCGCCAGCAGCTACCCTAGCGGGGGGGAGCAGTTCTTC.

This clonotype occurred many times. The chain uses TRBV7-2 and TRBJ1-1; 7 bases line up with TRBD1. This CDR3 spans 14 amino acids. V shed 0 bases, J shed 10 bases, and the junction held 8 bases outside the gene matches. Germline V gene sequence: CDR1 SGHTA, CDR2 FQGNSA. The CDR3 DNA reads TGTGCCAGCAGCTTAGCCGGGACAGCGGTCGGAGCTTTCTTT. Protein product: CASSLAGTAVGAFF.

The sample holds many counts of this clonotype. The chain couples TRBV7-2 to TRBJ2-5; TRBD1 agrees at 8 bases. CDR1 and CDR2 from the germline V gene are SGHTA and FQGNSA. V lost 5 bases, J lost 1 base, and 3 bases stayed unmatched. The CDR3 loop spans 14 amino acids. The DNA for the CDR3 is TGTGCCAGCAGCGCTGACAGGGGCCAAGAGACCCAGTACTTC. It specifies CASSADRGQETQYF.

Ten or more counts support this clonotype. V is TRBV20-1 and J is TRBJ1-5, with D unresolved. The V and J ends lost 3 bases and 6 bases respectively, with 12 bases between them. CDR3 size: 13 residues. CDR1 is DFQATT and CDR2 is SNEGSKA in the germline V gene (reference sequence). The CDR3 DNA reads TGCAGTGCTAGTCTAATGGGAGCTCAGCCCCAGCATTTT. It translates to CSASLMGAQPQHF.

The V gene is TRBV7-6, the J gene TRBJ1-2; possibly TRBD1 for D (5 bases). The CDR3 is 19 amino acids. Between the trimmed V and J ends, which lost 2 bases and 7 bases, there was a span of 29 bases. Looked up from germline, CDR1 is SGHVS and CDR2 is FNYEAQ. Here the CDR3 DNA reads TGTGCCAGCAGCTTAAGGGCCCCGGGACTCTCCCCCTCGAATCCTGGCTACACCTTC. Translation: CASSLRAPGLSPSNPGYTF.

This clonotype was seen ten or more times. CDR3 in amino acids: CASSYQPLAGGHPSGEQYV. The CDR3 bases are TGTGCCAGCAGTTACCAACCTCTAGCGGGGGGGCATCCTTCCGGAGAGCAGTACGTC. The V call is TRBV6-2 or TRBV6-3, the J call TRBJ2-7; 12 bases map to TRBD2. Per the germline V gene, CDR1 is MNHEY and CDR2 is SVGEGT. V gave up 2 bases and J gave up 7 bases; unmatched junction bases: 18. This CDR3 has 19 amino acids.

The CDR3, as DNA: TGTGCCAGTAGGCACGTCAGCCTCCAGGACTATGGCTACACCTTC. It translates to CASRHVSLQDYGYTF. This chain uses TRBV19 with TRBJ1-2, with unresolved D. The V end was cut by 6 bases, the J end by 3 bases, with 17 bases between. The CDR3 is made up of 15 amino acids. The germline V gene encodes CDR1 LNHDA and CDR2 SQIVND (reference sequence).

This clonotype has ten or more counts. This chain connects TRBV3-1 to TRBJ2-7; 8 bases agree with TRBD2. The CDR3 totals 15 residues. The J segment lost 0 bases and the V segment lost 4 bases, leaving 5 bases of the junction unmatched. The germline CDR1 and CDR2 sequences are LGHDT and YNNKEL (reference sequence). The CDR3 sequence is CASSLGLATSYEQYF. CDR3 DNA sequence: TGTGCCAGCAGCCTTGGACTAGCCACCTCCTACGAGCAGTACTTC.

The table lists this clonotype with many counts. The chain has TRBV10-3 and TRBJ2-3, with 10 bases lining up with TRBD2. Trimming removed 0 bases from V and 0 bases from J; junction bases left unmatched: 6. CDR1 is ENHRY, CDR2 SYGVKD, per germline. CDR3 length: 18 residues. CDR3 region: CAISESVAGGSSTDTQYF. In DNA form, the CDR3 reads TGTGCCATCAGTGAGTCGGTAGCGGGGGGATCTAGCACAGATACGCAGTATTTT.

This clonotype has ten or more counts. The chain couples TRBV20-1 to TRBJ2-7; possibly TRBD1 for D (6 bases). The CDR3 sequence is 14 residues long. Trimming cost V 3 bases and J 4 bases, with 16 bases left between them. The germline V gene has CDR1 DFQATT and CDR2 SNEGSKA (reference sequence). CDR3 sequence: CSASSEQGRYEQYF. CDR3 nucleotides: TGCAGTGCTAGTTCGGAACAGGGCCGATACGAGCAGTACTTC.

Ten or more counts support this clonotype. The chain links TRBV12-3 or TRBV12-4 to TRBJ2-3, with D hard to call. V was cut by 3 bases and J by 2 bases, with 12 bases left in between. The CDR3 is 15 residues long. Here the CDR3 reads CASSFAETYTDTQYF. The CDR3 region has the DNA TGTGCCAGCAGTTTCGCGGAGACTTACACAGATACGCAGTATTTT.